Each of the 23 T cell receptor beta chains below was sequenced from the same sample in a study of OX40 agonist ivuxolimab in advanced cancers. TCRdb's table, derived via immunoSEQ multiplex PCR, lists solely in-frame clones and lacks some. Among roughly 9,800 clones listed, about 60% were seen once. Source: CD4+ or CD8+ T cells sorted from blood, taken in a trial of the OX40 agonist ivuxolimab. The receptors here all came from an adult with an advanced solid tumor such as melanoma, head and neck, liver or kidney cancer.

The gene calls are TRBV27 and TRBJ1-2; D remains unclear. Germline values: CDR1 MNHEY, CDR2 SMNVEV (reference sequence). V was shortened by 5 bases and J by 4 bases, with 17 bases between the two germline ends. The CDR3 consists of 15 residues. The CDR3 DNA reads TGTGCCAGCAGTCCTCATGAAAGGGCAGTCTATGGCTACACCTTC. Residues: CASSPHERAVYGYTF.

The V gene is TRBV29-1, the J gene TRBJ2-7; 7 nucleotides match TRBD1. CDR1 SQVTM and CDR2 ANQGSEA come from the germline V gene. CDR3 size: 13 residues. V gave up 6 bases and J gave up 6 bases; unmatched junction bases: 11. CDR3 residues: CSVVRDSSSEQYF. The CDR3 DNA reads as TGCAGCGTCGTACGGGACAGCTCGTCCGAGCAGTACTTC.

This clone has only a few counts. The chain joins TRBV19 to TRBJ2-7; tentative D call: TRBD1 (6 bases). This CDR3 contains 13 residues. Germline CDR1 is LNHDA and CDR2 is SQIVND (reference sequence). With 3 bases removed from V and 3 bases from J, the gap between germline ends came to 9 bases. CDR3: CASSIQDSYEQYF. The CDR3 coding sequence is TGTGCCAGTAGTATTCAGGACAGCTACGAGCAGTACTTC.

The CDR3 DNA reads TGTGCCAGCAGTTTATATGGGGGAGAGGGAACCGGGGAGCTGTTTTTT. It translates to CASSLYGGEGTGELFF. The V gene is TRBV27, the J gene TRBJ2-2; D possibly uses TRBD1 or TRBD2 (5 bases each). The germline V gene encodes CDR1 MNHEY and CDR2 SMNVEV (reference sequence). Trimming stripped 1 base from V and 5 bases from J, with 14 bases between. The length of the CDR3 is 16 residues.

V gene TRBV7-8 combines with J gene TRBJ2-1, with TRBD2 matching 15 bases. The CDR3 consists of 20 residues. Germline CDR1 reads SGHVS; CDR2 reads FQNEAQ. Losses at the gene ends were 5 bases for V and 2 bases for J; bases not matched to a gene: 13. The CDR3 DNA follows: TGTGCCAGCAGCCGCCCCGGTGCAGGACTAGCGGGAGGGCCCTACAATGAGCAGTTCTTC. It translates to CASSRPGAGLAGGPYNEQFF.

The chain employs TRBV7-2 and TRBJ1-2; D remains ambiguous. CDR3 length equals 13 residues. Germline V lookup: CDR1 SGHTA, CDR2 FQGNSA. V dropped 5 bases and J dropped 3 bases, with 10 bases sitting between them. The CDR3 protein is CASSHLRDYGYTF. CDR3 coding DNA: TGTGCCAGCAGCCACCTTCGGGACTATGGCTACACCTTC.

The chain recombines TRBV11-2 with TRBJ2-7; possible D gene TRBD2, 5 bases. CDR3 length equals 15 residues. V was clipped by 2 bases and J by 6 bases, with 17 bases between them. In germline, CDR1 is SGHAT, CDR2 FQNNGV. CDR3 sequence reads: CASSLLLGVGSEQYF. The CDR3 DNA follows: TGTGCCAGCAGCTTACTCCTCGGGGTGGGGTCCGAGCAGTACTTC.

Only a few counts were recorded for this clone. The rearrangement joins TRBV19 to TRBJ1-5; D remains ambiguous. Trimming cost V 3 bases and J 0 bases, with 6 bases left between them. CDR1 and CDR2 from the germline V gene are LNHDA and SQIVND (reference sequence). This CDR3 region has 14 residues. CDR3 amino acids: CASSMGSSNQPQHF. CDR3 nucleotide sequence: TGTGCCAGTAGTATGGGATCTAGCAATCAGCCCCAGCATTTT.

V and J are TRBV4-1 and TRBJ2-3, with TRBD2 matching over 9 bases. Germline CDR1 reads MGHRA; CDR2 reads YSYEKL. Trimming at V came to 3 bases and at J to 2 bases, leaving 6 bases not matched to a gene. CDR3 length equals 16 residues. The CDR3 is CASSHIAGAPTDTQYF. DNA of the CDR3: TGCGCCAGCAGCCACATAGCGGGAGCCCCCACAGATACGCAGTATTTT.

This clone occurred once. CDR3 in amino acids: CASSLDDPWPGGYTF. The CDR3 bases are TGCGCCAGCAGCTTGGACGATCCATGGCCTGGGGGCTACACCTTC. The chain recombines TRBV5-1 with TRBJ1-2; no reliable D call. Germline V gene lookup returns CDR1 SGHRS and CDR2 YFSETQ. This CDR3 is 15 amino acids long. V lost 0 bases and J 8 bases, leaving 17 bases between the germline ends.

V and J are TRBV25-1 and TRBJ2-2, with D perhaps TRBD2 (6 bases). The V end was cut by 1 base, the J end by 3 bases, with 9 bases between. The length of the CDR3 is 15 residues. In germline, CDR1 is MGHDK, CDR2 SYGVNS. This chain's CDR3 is CASSELERDTGELFF. In DNA, the CDR3 is TGTGCCAGCAGTGAATTGGAGCGGGACACCGGGGAGCTGTTTTTT.

The gene calls are TRBV1 and TRBJ1-2. TRBV1 is an annotated pseudogene. CDR3 length equals 16 residues. CDR3 nucleotide sequence: TGCACCAGCAGCAGTCACTGTTTGCGAAAGACCTATGGCTACACCTTC. Translation gives CTSSSHCLRKTYGYTF.

The chain joins TRBV28 to TRBJ2-2, with TRBD2 identical over 8 bases. The junction had 4 bases not matched to a gene; V was cut back by 6 bases and J by 4 bases. The germline gives CDR1 MDHEN, CDR2 SYDVKM. CDR3 length equals 14 residues. Here the CDR3 DNA reads TGTGCCAGCAGCGCGGGACTAGTCACCGGGGAGCTGTTTTTT. Encoded protein: CASSAGLVTGELFF. Filled out from reference TRBV28 and TRBJ2-2, the complete variable domain reads DVKVTQSSRYLVKRTGEKVFLECVQDMDHENMFWYRQDPGLGLRLIYFSYDVKMKEKGDIPEGYSVSREKKERFSLILESASTNQTSMYLCASSAGLVTGELFFGEGSRLTVL.

The chain employs TRBV2 and TRBJ1-2; TRBD1 matches at 11 bases. This CDR3 has 15 amino acids. J was trimmed by 6 bases and V by 6 bases; bases with no gene match: 9. Germline V CDR1 and CDR2: SNHLY, FYNNEI. CDR3 coding DNA: TGTGCCAGCAGGGGTCGCGGACAGGGGGCGGATGGCTACACCTTC. Its translation: CASRGRGQGADGYTF.

The chain employs TRBV6-9 and TRBJ1-2; possible D gene TRBD1, 5 bases. Trimming stripped 5 bases from V and 6 bases from J, with 16 bases between. Germline assignment: CDR1 MNHGY and CDR2 SVAAGI. The CDR3 is 14 amino acids. The CDR3 nucleotides read TGTGCCAGCAGTCTCGTGGAGGGGCGGGATGGCTACACCTTC. It yields the protein CASSLVEGRDGYTF.

The rearrangement links TRBV6-5 to TRBJ1-1; unclear D gene. This CDR3 has 12 amino acids. In germline, CDR1 is MNHEY, CDR2 SVGAGI. Trimming removed 5 bases at V and 0 bases at J, with 4 bases between. CDR3 sequence: CASSDMNTEAFF. The CDR3 region has the DNA TGTGCCAGCAGTGATATGAACACTGAAGCTTTCTTT.

The chain recombines TRBV5-1 with TRBJ2-7; D gene unclear. Per the germline V gene, CDR1 is SGHRS and CDR2 is YFSETQ. V was cut by 1 base and J by 6 bases, with 11 bases left in between. The CDR3 is made up of 13 amino acids. The CDR3 DNA reads TGCGCCAGCAGCTTGCTGTCTATAGGCGAGCAGTACTTC. Protein sequence: CASSLLSIGEQYF.

Sample share makes this clone medium-sized (0.01 to 0.1%). CDR3 nucleotide sequence: TGTGCCAGCAGCGTAGCTCGGACCCCCAACGCCTACAATGAGCAGTTCTTC. Translating it yields CASSVARTPNAYNEQFF. V is TRBV9 and J is TRBJ2-1; D gene ambiguous. Trimming stripped 0 bases from V and 2 bases from J, with 15 bases between. The CDR3 consists of 17 residues. CDR1 is SGDLS, CDR2 YYNGEE, per germline.

The chain recombines TRBV10-2 with TRBJ2-7; D remains unclear. The germline CDR1 and CDR2 sequences are WSHSY and SAAADI. The CDR3 totals 13 residues. V dropped 6 bases and J dropped 2 bases, with 11 bases sitting between them. The CDR3 loop reads CASRDDRAYEQYF. The CDR3 bases are TGCGCCAGCAGGGACGACCGAGCCTACGAGCAGTACTTC.

V and J are TRBV6-5 and TRBJ2-2, with D possibly being TRBD1 (6 bases). V was clipped by 0 bases and J by 3 bases, with 8 bases between them. Germline loops: CDR1 MNHEY, CDR2 SVGAGI. CDR3 length: 15 residues. CDR3 nucleotide sequence: TGTGCCAGCAGTTACTCGGCAGGGGACACCGGGGAGCTGTTTTTT. Translation: CASSYSAGDTGELFF.

This clone is categorized as medium-sized. CDR3 bases: TGTGCCATCAGAGACATGGCCGATTCGCCCCAGCATTTT. This sequence encodes CAIRDMADSPQHF. The rearrangement joins TRBV10-3 to TRBJ1-5; D ambiguous. The CDR3 runs to 13 residues. Trimming shortened V by 6 bases and J by 9 bases, and 15 bases separated the two germline ends. CDR1 ENHRY and CDR2 SYGVKD come from the germline V gene.

The rearrangement joins TRBV6-5 to TRBJ1-1; 8 nucleotides agree with TRBD1. CDR1 is MNHEY and CDR2 is SVGAGI in the germline V gene. The CDR3 consists of 14 residues. The V and J ends lost 4 bases and 3 bases, in that order; junction bases with no gene match: 4. CDR3 bases: TGTGCCAGCAGTTCTCCGGACAGGGACACTGAAGCTTTCTTT. It translates to CASSSPDRDTEAFF.

This chain's CDR3 is CASSSTSGGTDEQYF. The CDR3 coding sequence is TGTGCCAGCAGCAGTACTAGCGGGGGGACCGACGAGCAGTACTTC. The V call is TRBV4-2, the J call TRBJ2-7, with 12 bases that match TRBD2. Per germline, CDR1 LGHNA and CDR2 YNFKEQ. The J segment lost 5 bases and the V segment lost 5 bases, leaving 7 bases of the junction unmatched. This CDR3 is 15 amino acids long.